The rows below give T cell receptor beta chains drawn from one sample of a study of T cell repertoires in cytomegalovirus infection. MiXCR, run by TCRdb on the reads, gives a single entry per CDR3 protein. The sample yields fewer than 950,000 distinct CDR3 sequences, approximately 32% seen once. These receptors are not linked to any known antigen. Sequenced here: cultured CD8+ T cells from PBMCs, sampled from culture after CMV antigen stimulation. These receptors came from a human donor in good health (CMV status not recorded). Some clones in this sample may be carry-over from other donors' samples. Both conserved end residues are part of each CDR3. A D gene is named only where the DNA matches it firmly. Clone size appears in some rows only: once, few, many, or a class for an expanded clone.

>TRBV6-5|TRBJ2-1|-|TRBD2
CASKRGNEQFF
TGTGCCAGCAAGCGGGGCAATGAGCAGTTCTTC
>TRBV7-4|TRBJ1-4|-|-
CASSLGLGKKLFF
TGTGCCAGCAGCTTAGGACTGGGGAAAAAACTGTTTTTT
>TRBV7-2|TRBJ1-2|many|-
CASSLSDNDYGYTF
TGTGCCAGCAGTTTATCGGACAACGACTATGGCTACACCTTC
>TRBV19|TRBJ2-1|many|TRBD1
CASSRDRGSYNEQFF
TGTGCCAGTAGTCGCGACAGGGGTTCCTACAATGAGCAGTTCTTC
>TRBV7-2|TRBJ1-1|many|-
CASSLEGRKMNTEAFF
TGTGCCAGCAGCTTAGAGGGACGTAAGATGAACACTGAAGCTTTCTTT
>TRBV2|TRBJ2-1|-|-
CASSELKGYIYNEQFF
TGTGCCAGCAGTGAGCTGAAGGGGTATATCTACAATGAGCAGTTCTTC
>TRBV7-2|TRBJ1-6|few|-
CASSYNHAFYNSPLHF
TGTGCCAGCAGCTATAATCACGCATTCTATAATTCACCCCTCCACTTT
>TRBV5-6|TRBJ1-2|few|TRBD1
CASSSDRETFYGYTF
TGTGCCAGCAGCTCGGACAGGGAAACTTTCTATGGCTACACCTTC
>TRBV5-4|TRBJ1-1|few|-
CASSLIGVAEAFF
TGTGCCAGCAGCTTGATTGGGGTAGCTGAAGCTTTCTTT
>TRBV6-2/TRBV6-3|TRBJ2-5|-|-
CASSYSPSGYQETQYF
TGTGCCAGCAGTTACTCGCCATCGGGGTACCAAGAGACCCAGTACTTC
>TRBV6-1|TRBJ2-3|many|TRBD2
CASREGSGGAVGDTQYF
TGTGCCAGCAGGGAGGGCAGCGGGGGGGCCGTTGGAGATACGCAGTATTTT
>TRBV6-6|TRBJ1-6|-|TRBD1
CASSQYRTGADSPLHF
TGTGCCAGCAGTCAATACCGGACAGGGGCTGATTCACCCCTCCACTTT
>TRBV27|TRBJ1-5|few|-
CATRDLQYNQPQHF
TGTGCCACGCGGGACCTACAATACAATCAGCCCCAGCATTTT
>TRBV7-2|TRBJ2-1|-|TRBD2
CASSLIGGAEYNEQFF
TGTGCCAGCAGCTTAATCGGGGGGGCCGAATACAATGAGCAGTTCTTC
>TRBV19|TRBJ1-4|few|-
CASTPRQETNEKLFF
TGTGCCAGTACCCCCCGACAGGAAACTAATGAAAAACTGTTTTTT
>TRBV14|TRBJ2-2|-|TRBD1
CASSQEQGSSPGELFF
TGTGCCAGCAGCCAAGAACAGGGGTCGTCGCCCGGGGAGCTGTTTTTT
>TRBV7-7|TRBJ2-1|few|-
CASSSTPGTLEGQFF
TGTGCTAGCAGCTCCACCCCCGGGACACTCGAAGGGCAGTTCTTC
>TRBV7-6|TRBJ1-1|many|-
CASSPGMGWRTEAFF
TGTGCCAGCAGCCCCGGAATGGGGTGGCGCACTGAAGCTTTCTTT
>TRBV6-6|TRBJ1-5|-|-
CATSDRGYQPQHF
TGTGCCACATCGGACCGGGGTTACCAGCCCCAGCATTTT
>TRBV7-3|TRBJ1-2|-|-
CASSLTGESYGYTF
TGTGCCAGCAGCTTAACGGGGGAATCCTATGGCTACACCTTC
>TRBV5-4|TRBJ2-3|-|TRBD2
CASSLPPPGGANTQYF
TGTGCCAGCAGCTTGCCGCCTCCCGGGGGGGCAAATACGCAGTATTTT
>TRBV4-1|TRBJ2-5|few|-
CASSQETQGETQYF
TGCGCCAGCAGCCAAGAGACGCAAGGGGAGACCCAGTACTTC
>TRBV6-5|TRBJ1-3|few|-
CASSYAGTASGNTIYF
TGTGCCAGCAGTTACGCCGGGACGGCCTCTGGAAACACCATATATTTT
>TRBV27|TRBJ2-1|few|TRBD1
CASSSRGKTYNEQFF
TGTGCCAGCAGTTCCAGGGGGAAGACCTACAATGAGCAGTTCTTC
>TRBV14|TRBJ2-5|few|TRBD1
CASSQWTDRERETQYF
TGTGCCAGCAGCCAATGGACCGACAGGGAAAGAGAGACCCAGTACTTC
>TRBV4-1|TRBJ1-5|-|-
CASSQDNGVYNNQPQHF
TGCGCCAGCAGCCAAGACAATGGTGTCTATAACAATCAGCCCCAGCATTTT
>TRBV7-9|TRBJ1-3|few|TRBD1
CASSSTGSAGNTIYF
TGTGCCAGCAGCTCGACAGGGTCCGCGGGAAACACCATATATTTT
>TRBV19|TRBJ2-2|-|-
CASSIGFRESAGELFF
TGTGCCAGTAGTATTGGATTCAGGGAGTCAGCGGGGGAGCTGTTTTTT
>TRBV12-3/TRBV12-4|TRBJ2-3|many|-
CASSVSGTVTDTQYF
TGTGCCAGCAGTGTGTCCGGGACTGTCACAGATACGCAGTATTTT
>TRBV7-8|TRBJ2-1|many|TRBD2
CASSRPQVTSGVYNEQFF
TGTGCCAGCAGCCGACCCCAAGTCACTAGCGGGGTTTACAATGAGCAGTTCTTC
>TRBV27|TRBJ1-3|-|-
CASSLWAGGNTIYF
TGTGCCAGCAGTTTATGGGCCGGTGGAAACACCATATATTTT
>TRBV2|TRBJ2-3|-|-
CASSGARRRTDTQYF
TGTGCCAGCAGTGGGGCCAGAAGGCGCACAGATACGCAGTATTTT
>TRBV10-3|TRBJ1-5|-|-
CAISESGDQPQHF
TGTGCCATCAGTGAGTCAGGAGATCAGCCCCAGCATTTT
>TRBV7-6|TRBJ2-2|many|-
CASSTRREELFF
TGTGCCAGCAGCACTCGACGAGAGGAGCTGTTTTTT
>TRBV6-8|TRBJ2-7|few|-
CASSKLEQYF
TGTGCCAGCAGTAAGCTCGAGCAGTACTTC
>TRBV25-1|TRBJ1-4|once|-
CASSEYGRNEKLFF
TGTGCCAGCAGTGAATACGGACGAAATGAAAAACTGTTTTTT
>TRBV4-2|TRBJ2-5|-|TRBD2
CVSSRERGGSETQYF
TGTGTCAGCAGCCGCGAGCGGGGGGGCTCAGAGACCCAGTACTTC
>TRBV6-1|TRBJ1-5|-|TRBD1
CASRNGDRILQPQHF
TGTGCCAGCAGGAATGGGGACAGAATTCTTCAGCCCCAGCATTTT